This TCR beta chain was captured in a study of T cell repertoires in cytomegalovirus infection. Between the trimmed V and J ends, which lost 0 bases and 6 bases, there was a span of 11 bases. Germline assignment: CDR1 MGHRA and CDR2 YSYEKL. The CDR3 runs to 14 residues. MiXCR was run by TCRdb on the reads, yielding one entry per CDR3 protein. The repertoire consists of roughly 150,000 distinct CDR3 sequences, with about a fifth occurring once and the leading ten covering roughly 27%. Concerning this clonotype itself: Its target is unknown.

The sample here was CD8+ T cells from cultured PBMCs, taken from culture after CMV antigen stimulation. V is TRBV4-1 and J is TRBJ1-2; D is unresolved. This TCR was sampled from a human donor in good health (CMV status not recorded). Some clones in this sample may be carry-over from other donors' samples. The chain's CDR3 is CASSQDLRVDGYTF. CDR3 coding DNA: TGCGCCAGCAGCCAAGATCTAAGGGTTGATGGCTACACCTTC.